The T cell receptor beta chain described here comes from a study of blood T cells in healthy people across ages. Study as a whole: Capture by template switching was about one barcoded beta molecule per two T cells.

For the second PCR, which ran for roughly 6 to 11 cycles, a sample-barcoded 5' primer and a J-beta primer mix were used. TCRdb reanalysed the 5' RACE reads using MiXCR and keeps one entry per CDR3 protein. The profile covers more than 650,000 distinct CDR3 sequences, with around a fifth appearing a single time and roughly 22% taken by the ten largest. The germline V gene has CDR1 LGHDT and CDR2 YNNKEL (reference sequence). Trimming pared 2 bases from V and 3 bases from J, leaving 10 bases between. CDR3 length: 14 amino acids. In this sample, this clonotype turned up a few times. Each sample yielded at least 6.5 million isolated PBMCs.

This clonotype was obtained from a man between 70 and 80 years old in good health. Source material: blood. J is TRBJ2-5 and V is TRBV3-1, with a weak D call TRBD2 (6 bases). The CDR3 spells CASSQRGMEETQYF. DNA for the CDR3: TGTGCCAGCAGCCAACGGGGGATGGAAGAGACCCAGTACTTC.